This T cell receptor (beta chain) was sequenced for a study of T cell clusters in autoimmune cytopenias. The CDR3 runs to 16 residues. Germline CDR1 is GTSNPN and CDR2 is SVGIG (reference sequence). Roughly 38,000 genome equivalents of blood DNA were amplified for TRB. Of note for this clonotype: As yet, its antigen is unknown.

One tube held mixed TRB-A and TRB-B primer pools for touch-down PCR. With the multiplex PCR reads reprocessed, TCRdb shows one record per CDR3 protein and no DNA. The sample totals thousands of distinct CDR3 sequences. Study observations and caveats: The T cell clusters came from computational analysis alone and lack functional validation. TRB repertoire shifts in secondary cytopenia and chronic lymphocytic leukemia mostly reflected lymphoma, not autoimmunity. Active autoimmune hepatitis patients had about 3-fold fewer exclusive TRB clusters than healthy donors.

The TCR originated in a human donor with an autoimmune cytopenia or autoimmune hepatitis (not recorded which). The rearrangement joins TRBV30 to TRBJ2-4; TCRdb returns TRBD1, unconfirmable since there is no DNA. Sequenced input: peripheral blood. CDR3 region: CAWRGGQGTAKNIQYF.